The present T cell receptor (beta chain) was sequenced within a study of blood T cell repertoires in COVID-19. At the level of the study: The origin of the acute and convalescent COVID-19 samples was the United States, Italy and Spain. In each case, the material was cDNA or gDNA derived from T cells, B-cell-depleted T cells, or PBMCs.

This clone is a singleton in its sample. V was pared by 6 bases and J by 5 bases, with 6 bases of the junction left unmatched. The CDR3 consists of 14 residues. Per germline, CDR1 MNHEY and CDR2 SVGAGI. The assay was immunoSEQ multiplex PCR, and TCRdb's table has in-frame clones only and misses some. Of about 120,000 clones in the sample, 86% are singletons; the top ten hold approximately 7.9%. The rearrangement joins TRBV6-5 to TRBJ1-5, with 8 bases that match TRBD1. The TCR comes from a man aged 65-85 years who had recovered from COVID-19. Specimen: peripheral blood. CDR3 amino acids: CASRDRDFDQPQHF. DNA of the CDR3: TGTGCCAGCAGGGACAGGGATTTCGATCAGCCCCAGCATTTT.